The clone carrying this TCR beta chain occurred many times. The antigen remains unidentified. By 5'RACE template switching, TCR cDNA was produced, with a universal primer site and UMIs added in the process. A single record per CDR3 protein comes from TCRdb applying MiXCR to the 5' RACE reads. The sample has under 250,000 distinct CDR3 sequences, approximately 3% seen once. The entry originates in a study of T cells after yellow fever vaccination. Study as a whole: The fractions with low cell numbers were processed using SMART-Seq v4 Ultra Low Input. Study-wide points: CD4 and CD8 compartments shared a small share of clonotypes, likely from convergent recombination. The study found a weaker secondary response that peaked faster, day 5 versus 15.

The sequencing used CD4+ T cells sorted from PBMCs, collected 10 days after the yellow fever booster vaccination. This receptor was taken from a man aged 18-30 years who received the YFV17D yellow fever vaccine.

The CDR3 is CSGRRNLYEQYF. The CDR3 DNA follows: TGCAGTGGACGTCGCAACCTCTACGAGCAGTACTTC. The rearrangement joins TRBV20-1 to TRBJ2-7, with unresolved D. The germline V gene has CDR1 DFQATT and CDR2 SNEGSKA (reference sequence). Trimming shortened V by 7 bases and J by 3 bases, and 13 bases separated the two germline ends. The CDR3 is made up of 12 amino acids.